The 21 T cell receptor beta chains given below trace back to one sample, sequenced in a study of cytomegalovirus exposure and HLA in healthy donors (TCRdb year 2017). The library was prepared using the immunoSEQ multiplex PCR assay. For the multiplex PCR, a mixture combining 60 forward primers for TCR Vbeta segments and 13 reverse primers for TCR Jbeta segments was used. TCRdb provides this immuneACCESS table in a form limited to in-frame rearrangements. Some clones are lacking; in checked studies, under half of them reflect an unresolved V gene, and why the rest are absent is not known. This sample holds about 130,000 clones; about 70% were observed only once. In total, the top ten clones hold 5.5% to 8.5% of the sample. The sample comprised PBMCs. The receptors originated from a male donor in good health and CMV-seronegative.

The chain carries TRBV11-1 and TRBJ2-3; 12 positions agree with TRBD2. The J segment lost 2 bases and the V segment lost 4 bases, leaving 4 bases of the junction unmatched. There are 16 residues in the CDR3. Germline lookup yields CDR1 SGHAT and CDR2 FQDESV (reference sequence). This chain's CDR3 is CASSYTSGGYTDTQYF. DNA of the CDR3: TGTGCCAGCAGCTATACTAGCGGGGGGTACACAGATACGCAGTATTTT.

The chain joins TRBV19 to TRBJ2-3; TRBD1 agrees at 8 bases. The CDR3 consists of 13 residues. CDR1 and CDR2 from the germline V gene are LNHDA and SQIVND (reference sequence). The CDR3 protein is CASRQGAGDTQYF. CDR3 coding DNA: TGTGCATCTCGGCAGGGGGCTGGAGATACGCAGTATTTT.

The CDR3 bases are TGTGCCAGCAGCAGCGGACAGGGCGCTTTGGAAAAACTGTTTTTT. It is translated as CASSSGQGALEKLFF. This chain connects TRBV7-6 to TRBJ1-4; 8 bases line up with TRBD1. The CDR3 sequence is 15 residues long. Per the germline V gene, CDR1 is SGHVS and CDR2 is FNYEAQ. V dropped 5 bases and J dropped 8; count of bases not matched to a gene: 10.

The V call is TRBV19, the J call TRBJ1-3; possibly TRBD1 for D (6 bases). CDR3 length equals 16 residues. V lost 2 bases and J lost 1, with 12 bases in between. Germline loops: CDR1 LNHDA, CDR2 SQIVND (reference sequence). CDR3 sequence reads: CASSIIQGISGNTIYF. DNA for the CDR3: TGTGCCAGTAGTATAATTCAGGGGATTTCTGGAAACACCATATATTTT.

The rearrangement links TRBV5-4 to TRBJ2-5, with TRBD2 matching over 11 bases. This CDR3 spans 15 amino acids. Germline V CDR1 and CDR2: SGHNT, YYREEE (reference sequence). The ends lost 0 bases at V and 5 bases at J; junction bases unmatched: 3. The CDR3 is CASSLGTSGWETQYF. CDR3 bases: TGTGCCAGCAGCTTGGGGACTAGCGGGTGGGAGACCCAGTACTTC. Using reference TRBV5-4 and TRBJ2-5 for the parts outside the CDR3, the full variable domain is ETGVTQSPTHLIKTRGQQVTLRCSSQSGHNTVSWYQQALGQGPQFIFQYYREEENGRGNFPPRFSGLQFPNYSSELNVNALELDDSALYLCASSLGTSGWETQYFGPGTRLLVL.

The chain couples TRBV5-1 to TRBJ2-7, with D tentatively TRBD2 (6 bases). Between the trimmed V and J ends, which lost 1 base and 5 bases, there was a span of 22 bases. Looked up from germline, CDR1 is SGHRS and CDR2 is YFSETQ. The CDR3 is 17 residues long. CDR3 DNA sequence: TGCGCCAGCAGCTTGACTCGGGGGACCGTCCAGATGGACGAGCAGTACTTC. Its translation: CASSLTRGTVQMDEQYF.

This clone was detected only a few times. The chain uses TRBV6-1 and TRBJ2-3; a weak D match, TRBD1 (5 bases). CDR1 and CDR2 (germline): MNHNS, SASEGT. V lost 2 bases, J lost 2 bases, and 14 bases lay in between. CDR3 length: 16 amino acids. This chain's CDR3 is CASSEIGAGATDTQYF. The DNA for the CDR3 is TGTGCCAGCAGTGAAATTGGGGCAGGAGCCACAGATACGCAGTATTTT.

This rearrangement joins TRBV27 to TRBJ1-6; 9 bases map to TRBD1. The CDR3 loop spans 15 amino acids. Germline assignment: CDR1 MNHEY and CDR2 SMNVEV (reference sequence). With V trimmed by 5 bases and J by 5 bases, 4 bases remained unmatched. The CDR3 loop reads CASSPRDRDNSPLHF. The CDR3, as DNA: TGTGCCAGCAGTCCCCGGGACAGGGATAATTCACCCCTCCACTTT.

The CDR3 protein is CASRHTGGLDTEAFF. The CDR3 nucleotides are TGTGCCAGCAGACATACGGGGGGGCTAGACACTGAAGCTTTCTTT. The V call is TRBV27, the J call TRBJ1-1; TRBD1 might be the D (6 bases). CDR1 is MNHEY and CDR2 is SMNVEV in the germline V gene (reference sequence). The CDR3 is 15 amino acids. V was pared by 6 bases and J by 3 bases, with 17 bases between.

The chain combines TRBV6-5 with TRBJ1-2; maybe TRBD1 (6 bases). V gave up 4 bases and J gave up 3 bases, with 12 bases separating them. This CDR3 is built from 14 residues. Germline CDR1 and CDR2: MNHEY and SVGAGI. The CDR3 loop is CASSSTGSHYGYTF. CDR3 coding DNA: TGTGCCAGCAGTTCAACAGGGTCCCACTATGGCTACACCTTC.

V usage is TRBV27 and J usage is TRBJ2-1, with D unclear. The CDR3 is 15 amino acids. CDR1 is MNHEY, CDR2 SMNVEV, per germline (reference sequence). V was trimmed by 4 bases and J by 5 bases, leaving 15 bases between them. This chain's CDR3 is CASSSRSTKNNEQFF. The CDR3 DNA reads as TGTGCCAGCAGTTCGCGAAGCACTAAAAACAATGAGCAGTTCTTC.

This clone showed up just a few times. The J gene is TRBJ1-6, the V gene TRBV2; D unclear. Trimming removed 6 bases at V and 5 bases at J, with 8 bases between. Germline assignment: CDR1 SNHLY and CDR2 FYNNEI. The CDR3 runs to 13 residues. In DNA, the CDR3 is TGTGCCAGCAGGGCGGAGAATAATTCACCCCTCCACTTT. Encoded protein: CASRAENNSPLHF.

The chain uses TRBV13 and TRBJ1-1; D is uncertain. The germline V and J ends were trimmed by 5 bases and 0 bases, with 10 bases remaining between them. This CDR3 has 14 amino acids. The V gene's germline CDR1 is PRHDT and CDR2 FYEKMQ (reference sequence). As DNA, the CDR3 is TGTGCCAGCAGCACCCGAGAATTGAACACTGAAGCTTTCTTT. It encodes CASSTRELNTEAFF.

The CDR3 nucleotides read TGTGCCAGCAGTTTCAGACTTAACTACGAGCAGTACTTC. Translated: CASSFRLNYEQYF. The chain combines TRBV27 with TRBJ2-7; D gene ambiguous. The CDR3 contains 13 residues. Germline CDR1 reads MNHEY; CDR2 reads SMNVEV (reference sequence). Between the trimmed V and J ends, which lost 3 bases and 3 bases, there was a span of 9 bases.

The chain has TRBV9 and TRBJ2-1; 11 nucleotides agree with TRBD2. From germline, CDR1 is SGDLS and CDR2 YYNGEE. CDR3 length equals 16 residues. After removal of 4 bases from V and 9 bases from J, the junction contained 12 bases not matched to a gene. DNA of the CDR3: TGTGCCAGCAGCCCCCGATTAGCGGGGGGGCGGGTTGAGCAGTTCTTC. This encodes CASSPRLAGGRVEQFF.

CDR3 loop: CATSWGRVATNEKLFF. CDR3 bases: TGTGCCACCAGCTGGGGCAGGGTCGCAACTAATGAAAAACTGTTTTTT. The gene calls are TRBV15 and TRBJ1-4; D might be TRBD1 (5 bases). From germline, CDR1 is LNHNV and CDR2 YYDKDF (reference sequence). There are 16 residues in the CDR3. V lost 5 bases to trimming and J lost 0 bases, with 13 bases between them.

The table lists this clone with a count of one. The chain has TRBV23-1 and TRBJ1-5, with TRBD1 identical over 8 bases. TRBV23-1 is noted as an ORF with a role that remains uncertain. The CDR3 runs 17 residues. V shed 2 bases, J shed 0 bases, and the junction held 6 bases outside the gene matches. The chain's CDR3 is CASSQGTGENSNQPQHF. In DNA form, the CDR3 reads TGCGCCAGCAGTCAAGGGACAGGAGAGAATAGCAATCAGCCCCAGCATTTT.

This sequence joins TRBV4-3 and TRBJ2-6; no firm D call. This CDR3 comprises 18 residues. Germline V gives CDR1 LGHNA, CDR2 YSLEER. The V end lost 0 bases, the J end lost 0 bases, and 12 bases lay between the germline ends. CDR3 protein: CASSQDLGWVSGANVLTF. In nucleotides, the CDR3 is TGCGCCAGCAGCCAAGATTTGGGCTGGGTCTCTGGGGCCAACGTCCTGACTTTC.

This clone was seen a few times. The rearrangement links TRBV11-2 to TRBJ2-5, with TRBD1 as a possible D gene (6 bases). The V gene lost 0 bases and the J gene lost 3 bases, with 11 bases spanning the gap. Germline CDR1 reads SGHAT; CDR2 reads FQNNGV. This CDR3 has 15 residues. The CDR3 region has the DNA TGTGCCAGCAGCTTAGAACAGGGAAGGAAAGAGACCCAGTACTTC. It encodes CASSLEQGRKETQYF.

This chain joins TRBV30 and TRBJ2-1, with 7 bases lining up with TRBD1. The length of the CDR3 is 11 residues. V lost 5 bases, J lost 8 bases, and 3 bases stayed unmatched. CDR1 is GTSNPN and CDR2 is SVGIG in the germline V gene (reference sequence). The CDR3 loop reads CAWYRGDEQFF. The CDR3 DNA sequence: TGTGCCTGGTACAGGGGCGATGAGCAGTTCTTC.

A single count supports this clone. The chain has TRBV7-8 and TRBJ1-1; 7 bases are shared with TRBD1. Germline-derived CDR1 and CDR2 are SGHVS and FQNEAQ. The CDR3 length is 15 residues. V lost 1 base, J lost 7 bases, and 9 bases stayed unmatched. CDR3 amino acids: CASSLEWQGVGEAFF. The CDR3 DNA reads TGTGCCAGCAGCTTAGAATGGCAGGGGGTTGGTGAAGCTTTCTTT.